This TCR beta chain derives from a study of T-cell reconstitution after alpha-beta-depleted transplantation in children (dated by TCRdb to about 2016). General notes on the study: Using TCR repertoire profiling, the study quantitatively followed how T-cell immune reconstitution unfolded in children after TCRalphabeta/CD19-depleted allogeneic hematopoietic cell transplantation. Broad study findings and their caveats: Over subsequent months, a decline in hyperexpanded clone frequencies was noted, and after one year, T-cell counts and TCRbeta diversity were mostly ascribed to newly produced T cells. The apparently early alphabetaT-cell count recovery about two months after transplant was reportedly dependent on only several hundred rapidly expanded clones derived from non-depleted graft cells. In some patients, the high TCRbeta diversity seen at day 60 was put down to recipient T cells and intrathymic progenitors that had survived conditioning.

Library preparation was by PCR. Sequencing was performed on an Illumina HiSeq 2500. TCR library preparation used molecular barcoding, with unique molecular identifiers applied to normalize quantification of the TCRbeta repertoire. Through fastp at Q25 and MiXCR, TCRdb rebuilt clones from the public reads, retaining in-frame beta chains. Each entry is one CDR3 protein sequence, shown with its most common DNA and genes. Counted in this sample were approximately 45,000 distinct CDR3 sequences; 52% of them appeared once. The ten most abundant clones make up 35% to 40% of the sample. As regards this clonotype: Its recognized antigen is unknown. Base qualities are not provided; no much larger clone lies one nucleotide away.

Read against the paper, the sample's treatment or condition label means: allogeneic hematopoietic cell transplantation with graft depleted of TCRalphabeta T cells and CD19 B cells. Transplant recipients were children who received TCRalphabeta/CD19-depleted allogeneic hematopoietic cell grafts. Sequencing used peripheral blood, obtained before TCRalphabeta/CD19-depleted stem cell transplant. This clonotype was sampled from a boy in the first two years of life with SCID, due to receive a stem cell transplant.

The CDR3 protein: CASSYAGNSPLHF. The bases are TGTGCCAGCAGTTACGCAGGGAATTCACCCCTCCACTTT. Recombination joined TRBV12-3 or TRBV12-4 with TRBJ1-6; the D region possibly corresponds to TRBD1 (5 bases align). The CDR3 runs 13 residues from the cysteine to the phenylalanine. The retained sequence is limited to the CDR3, 39 bases, with the frame set at the first base. Cut back by 4 bases and 7 bases, the V and J ends lie 8 bases apart.